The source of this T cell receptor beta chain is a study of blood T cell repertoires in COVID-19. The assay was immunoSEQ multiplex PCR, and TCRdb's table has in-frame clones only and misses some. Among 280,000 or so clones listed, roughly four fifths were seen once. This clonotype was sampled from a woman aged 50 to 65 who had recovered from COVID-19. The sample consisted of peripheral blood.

The DNA for the CDR3 is TGTGCCAGTAGTAATCTGGTAGCGGGTACGGAGCAGTACTTC. Translated: CASSNLVAGTEQYF. V and J are TRBV19 and TRBJ2-7; 7 bases agree with TRBD2. The CDR3 is made up of 14 amino acids. Unmatched junction bases numbered 10, after V lost 4 bases and J lost 7 bases. Germline V CDR1 and CDR2: LNHDA, SQIVND (reference sequence).